Each of the 3 T cell receptor beta chains below was sequenced from the same sample in a study of cytomegalovirus exposure and HLA in healthy donors. PCR amplification relied on 60 Vbeta primers (plus 13 Jbeta primers). Using immunoSEQ multiplex PCR, the repertoire was profiled, and TCRdb retains in-frame clones only, with some absent. The repertoire has 120,000 to 150,000 clones, 55% to 70% of them found once; the top ten carry under 3%. The sample comprised PBMCs. These receptors were taken from a woman younger than 45 in good health and CMV-seropositive.

CDR3 residues: CASSLVGQEQETQYF. CDR3 sequence (DNA): TGTGCCAGCAGCTTAGTTGGGCAGGAACAAGAGACCCAGTACTTC. The chain couples TRBV11-2 to TRBJ2-5, with D unresolved. V dropped 1 base and J dropped 2 bases, with 11 bases sitting between them. CDR3 size: 15 residues. Looked up from germline, CDR1 is SGHAT and CDR2 is FQNNGV.

The rearrangement joins TRBV11-2 to TRBJ2-2; no reliable D call. This CDR3 is 15 amino acids long. V gave up 5 bases and J gave up 4 bases, with 14 bases separating them. Germline CDR1 reads SGHAT; CDR2 reads FQNNGV. The CDR3 loop reads CASSIHAMSTGELFF. The DNA of the CDR3 is TGTGCCAGCAGCATCCACGCTATGAGCACCGGGGAGCTGTTTTTT.

This chain uses TRBV15 with TRBJ2-1; TRBD2 matches 7 bases. CDR1 is LNHNV, CDR2 YYDKDF, per germline (reference sequence). The CDR3 is 13 amino acids. The junction had 17 bases not matched to a gene; V was cut back by 11 bases and J by 13 bases. In DNA, the CDR3 is TGTGCCTCTAGCGGCGAGCGTCAGGACTCACAGTTCTTC. This gives the protein CASSGERQDSQFF.